This paragraph covers one T cell receptor (beta chain) sequence. The antigen is not known. The data stem from a study of cytomegalovirus exposure and HLA in healthy donors. The PCR employed 60 Vbeta primers together with 13 Jbeta primers. Sequencing was performed with immunoSEQ multiplex PCR; in TCRdb, only in-frame clones are kept and a portion is missing. In the table there are about 57,000 clones, approximately 70% of which are singletons. Points from the study as a whole: There were some 150 TCR beta chains listed as cytomegalovirus-associated. Later work associated roughly 15,000 TCR beta sequences with HLA alleles at 0.05 false discovery rate.

This receptor was taken from a woman aged 50 to 60 in good health and CMV-seronegative. The specimen was PBMCs.

The CDR3 reads CASSSPPFAGGVSYEQYF. CDR3 sequence (DNA): TGTGCCAGCAGTTCCCCCCCCTTTGCGGGAGGGGTATCATACGAGCAGTACTTC. The chain links TRBV28 to TRBJ2-7; 9 bases line up with TRBD2. Germline V gives CDR1 MDHEN, CDR2 SYDVKM. The CDR3 spans 18 residues. The J segment lost 4 bases and the V segment lost 4 bases, leaving 17 bases of the junction unmatched.